The next 16 T cell receptor beta chains were all read from a single sample in a study of blood T cell repertoires in COVID-19. TCRdb's copy holds only in-frame clones and misses some; the assay was immunoSEQ multiplex PCR. The repertoire holds fewer than 60,000 clones, with around nine tenths as singletons. Source material: peripheral blood. The origin of the receptors is a human donor with active COVID-19. The donor label of this sample is uncertain.

The chain uses TRBV5-4 and TRBJ2-5; 7 bases fit TRBD2. Germline V lookup: CDR1 SGHNT, CDR2 YYREEE (reference sequence). The CDR3 covers 17 residues. Unmatched junction bases numbered 14, after V lost 4 bases and J lost 2 bases. For the CDR3, the DNA is TGTGCCAGCAGCCCGGTTTGGCTAGCGGAGAAACAAGAGACCCAGTACTTC. It translates to CASSPVWLAEKQETQYF.

The genes are TRBV30 and TRBJ1-6, with D perhaps TRBD1 (6 bases). Per germline, CDR1 GTSNPN and CDR2 SVGIG (reference sequence). V was shortened by 4 bases and J by 8 bases, with 12 bases between the two germline ends. There are 13 residues in the CDR3. The CDR3 reads CAWNWGLDSPLHF. CDR3 bases: TGTGCCTGGAATTGGGGGCTAGATTCACCCCTCCACTTT.

CDR3: CASSARKGLNYGYTF. CDR3 DNA sequence: TGTGCCAGTAGTGCCCGAAAGGGGCTTAACTATGGCTACACCTTC. The gene calls are TRBV19 and TRBJ1-2; D might be TRBD1 (5 bases). Trimming removed 5 bases from V and 1 base from J, with 14 bases in between. The CDR3 consists of 15 residues. Per germline, CDR1 LNHDA and CDR2 SQIVND (reference sequence).

This rearrangement joins TRBV6-1 to TRBJ2-7, with TRBD2 matching over 13 bases. Looked up from germline, CDR1 is MNHNS and CDR2 is SASEGT. J lost 2 bases, V lost 2 bases, and 6 bases had no gene match. The CDR3 has 17 residues. DNA for the CDR3: TGTGCCAGCAGTGAAAAGACTAGCGGGGGGCCGACCTACGAGCAGTACTTC. Translated, it gives CASSEKTSGGPTYEQYF.

The chain has TRBV12-5 and TRBJ1-5; 7 bases match TRBD1. Germline CDR1 is LGHNT and CDR2 is FRNRAP. Unmatched junction bases numbered 9, after V lost 5 bases and J lost 5 bases. This CDR3 region has 15 residues. The CDR3 DNA follows: TGTGCTAGTGGTACATCGGACAGGCAAGATCAGCCCCAGCATTTT. Its protein is CASGTSDRQDQPQHF.

The rearrangement joins TRBV12-1 to TRBJ1-3. TRBV12-1 is marked as a pseudogene. The CDR3 is 14 residues long. The CDR3 region is CASRPPLEGTTIYF. As DNA, the CDR3 is TGTGCCAGCAGGCCTCCTCTTGAGGGAACCACCATATATTTT.

V is TRBV11-3 and J is TRBJ2-2; 8 nucleotides agree with TRBD2. The CDR3 spans 13 residues. Germline CDR1 is SGHNT and CDR2 is YENEEA. V trimming: 5 bases; J trimming: 5 bases; junction bases outside the gene matches: 1. The CDR3 loop is CASSKRETGELFF. CDR3 bases: TGTGCCAGCAGCAAGCGGGAGACCGGGGAGCTGTTTTTT.

The count of this clone is one. The chain is built from TRBV10-2 and TRBJ1-4; no definite D call. Between the trimmed V and J ends, which lost 7 bases and 0 bases, there was a span of 12 bases. CDR1 and CDR2 (germline): WSHSY, SAAADI. The CDR3 contains 15 residues. CDR3 region: CASTLHGATNEKLFF. The CDR3 DNA follows: TGCGCCAGCACCCTACACGGGGCAACTAATGAAAAACTGTTTTTT.

DNA of the CDR3: TGTGCCTGGGCTCCTCTCTCGGGAGCGACAGATACGCAGTATTTT. This translates into CAWAPLSGATDTQYF. The gene calls are TRBV30 and TRBJ2-3, with a tentative D call TRBD2 (6 bases). V was clipped by 5 bases and J by 3 bases, with 18 bases between them. The CDR3 runs to 15 residues. Germline-derived CDR1 and CDR2 are GTSNPN and SVGIG (reference sequence).

The V call is TRBV27, the J call TRBJ1-5; 8 bases fit TRBD1. Germline trimming cut 6 bases from V and 7 bases from J; bases unmatched to any gene: 14. The CDR3 is made up of 16 amino acids. Germline loops: CDR1 MNHEY, CDR2 SMNVEV (reference sequence). CDR3 in amino acids: CASRLGAQGANQPQHF. The CDR3 DNA is TGTGCCAGCAGGCTAGGGGCGCAGGGGGCAAACCAGCCCCAGCATTTT.

The chain joins TRBV11-2 to TRBJ2-7; TRBD2 matches at 9 bases. CDR1 is SGHAT, CDR2 FQNNGV, per germline. The length of the CDR3 is 18 residues. V lost 1 base and J lost 4; bases outside the gene matches: 14. CDR3 bases: TGTGCCAGCAGCTTAGGGGTTGCGGCGGGGGGGCCCGTTTACGAGCAGTACTTC. Its translation is CASSLGVAAGGPVYEQYF.

In the case of this clone: A junction end diverges from the germline sequence, so it may reflect a read error. This chain joins TRBV28 and TRBJ2-2; D unresolved. This CDR3 spans 13 amino acids. Looked up from germline, CDR1 is MDHEN and CDR2 is SYDVKM. The CDR3 coding sequence is TGTGCCAGCAGCTTATATCAGGCCGGGGAGCTGTTTTTT. Translation: CASSLYQAGELFF.

The genes are TRBV3-1 (or the pseudogene TRBV3-2) and TRBJ2-1; possible D gene TRBD2, 5 bases. CDR3 length: 14 residues. The germline V gene encodes CDR1 LGHDT and CDR2 YNNKEL (reference sequence). V lost 3 bases and J lost 7, with 13 bases in between. This CDR3 is CASSHLVALNEQFF. The CDR3 DNA sequence: TGTGCCAGCAGCCACCTCGTAGCGTTGAATGAGCAGTTCTTC.

The gene calls are TRBV6-6 and TRBJ1-5, with TRBD1 matching over 7 bases. Per germline, CDR1 MNHNY and CDR2 SVGAGI (reference sequence). This CDR3 is built from 13 residues. V was clipped by 8 bases and J by 6 bases; unmatched bases: 7. This CDR3 is CASQEAGGQPQHF. The CDR3 nucleotides read TGTGCCAGCCAGGAGGCAGGGGGTCAGCCCCAGCATTTT.

This CDR3 reads CASSRTTGGRAGELFF. In DNA form, the CDR3 reads TGTGCCAGCAGCCGAACGACAGGAGGTCGGGCCGGGGAGCTGTTTTTT. The gene calls are TRBV7-3 and TRBJ2-2; possible D gene TRBD1, 6 bases. This CDR3 is 16 amino acids long. With 5 bases removed from V and 6 bases from J, the gap between germline ends came to 19 bases. Looked up from germline, CDR1 is SGHTA and CDR2 is FQGTGA.

The chain carries TRBV2 and TRBJ2-7; 7 bases match TRBD1. V was pared by 6 bases and J by 5 bases, with 7 bases of the junction left unmatched. The germline CDR1 and CDR2 sequences are SNHLY and FYNNEI. The CDR3 runs to 13 residues. CDR3 in amino acids: CASRATGVDEQYF. The CDR3 region has the DNA TGTGCCAGCAGGGCTACAGGGGTGGACGAGCAGTACTTC.